This T cell receptor (beta chain) was profiled in a study of human T cells and chemical hapten exposure. The authors' total RNA extraction used unfractionated whole blood. This CDR3 is built from 14 residues. Trimming stripped 4 bases from V and 10 bases from J, with 14 bases between. Germline CDR1 is SEHNR and CDR2 is FQNEAQ (reference sequence). In TCRdb, the 5' RACE reads were re-called with MiXCR into one record per CDR3 protein. The table shows about 140,000 distinct CDR3 sequences, with 4.1% occurring only once. The clonotype originates from a female donor in good health. V is TRBV7-9 and J is TRBJ1-6; tentatively, D is TRBD1 (5 bases). In DNA form, the CDR3 reads TGTGCCAGCAGCTACCGAGGCGGGGACTCACCCCTCCACTTT. Translation: CASSYRGGDSPLHF.